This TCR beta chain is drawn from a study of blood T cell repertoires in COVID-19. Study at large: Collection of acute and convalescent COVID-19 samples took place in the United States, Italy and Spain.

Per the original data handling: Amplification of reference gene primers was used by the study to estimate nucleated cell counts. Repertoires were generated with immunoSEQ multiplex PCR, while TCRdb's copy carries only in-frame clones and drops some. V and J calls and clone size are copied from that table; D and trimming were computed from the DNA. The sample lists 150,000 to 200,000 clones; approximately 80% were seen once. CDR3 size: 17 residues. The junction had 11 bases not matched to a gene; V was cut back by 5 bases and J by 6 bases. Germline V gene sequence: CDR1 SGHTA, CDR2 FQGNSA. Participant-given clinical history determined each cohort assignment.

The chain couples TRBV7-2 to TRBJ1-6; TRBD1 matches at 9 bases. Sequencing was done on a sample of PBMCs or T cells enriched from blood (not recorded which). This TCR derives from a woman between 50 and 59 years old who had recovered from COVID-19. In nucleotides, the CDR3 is TGTGCCAGCAGCCGTAGGGGACAGGGCGCGGTTAATTCACCCCTCCACTTT. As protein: CASSRRGQGAVNSPLHF.